Below, one TCR beta chain is given with its context. This entry comes from a study of blood T cell repertoires in COVID-19. Study as a whole: PBMCs, B-cell-depleted T cells, or T cells provided the cDNA or gDNA that made up the material.

Source study methods: Estimation of nucleated cell counts was performed using reference gene primer amplification. Only in-frame clones appear in the TCRdb table, and some are missing; sequencing was by immunoSEQ multiplex PCR. For V, J and clone size, that table is used; D and trimming come from the DNA. The sample has more than 20,000 clones, 85% to 90% seen once. Sequencing input: peripheral blood. The clonotype comes from a man in his 70s with acute or convalescent COVID-19.

The CDR3 DNA reads as TGTGCCAGCAGTGGGGGACAGGCGTCCTCACCCCTCCACTTT. Encoded protein: CASSGGQASSPLHF. The chain links TRBV2 to TRBJ1-6; 8 nucleotides match TRBD1. The CDR3 covers 14 residues. Per the germline V gene, CDR1 is SNHLY and CDR2 is FYNNEI. V shed 4 bases and J 10 bases; nucleotides not matched to a gene: 6.